These 30 T cell receptor beta chains share one sample of origin, sequenced in a study of cytomegalovirus exposure and HLA in healthy donors. PCR primers comprised 60 Vbeta and 13 Jbeta primers. The method was immunoSEQ multiplex PCR; TCRdb's version includes in-frame clones alone and lacks a portion of them. The sample includes approximately 140,000 clones, under 90% seen only once; the top ten take approximately 2.3%. The source material was PBMCs. These receptors were collected from a male donor in good health and CMV-seronegative.

The J gene is TRBJ1-1, the V gene TRBV10-3; 9 bases match TRBD1. The trim removed 10 bases at V and 4 bases at J, leaving 13 bases unmatched. Germline V gene sequence: CDR1 ENHRY, CDR2 SYGVKD. The CDR3 has 15 residues. As DNA, the CDR3 is TGTGCCAGCACAGGGGGCTTAAGGTTGAGCACTGAAGCTTTCTTT. Amino acids: CASTGGLRLSTEAFF.

The V call is TRBV4-3, the J call TRBJ1-1, with TRBD1 as a possible D gene (6 bases). The V gene lost 4 bases and the J gene lost 3 bases, with 18 bases spanning the gap. The CDR3 sequence is 16 residues long. Germline V gene data show CDR1 as LGHNA and CDR2 as YSLEER. The CDR3 nucleotides read TGCGCCAGCAGCCTACGGACAGCCCCCGCGGACACTGAAGCTTTCTTT. This gives the protein CASSLRTAPADTEAFF.

This clone was detected once. The chain is built from TRBV5-6 and TRBJ2-5, with D possibly being TRBD1 (7 bases). V was clipped by 1 base and J by 1 base, with 14 bases between them. The CDR3 is made up of 16 amino acids. CDR1 and CDR2 (germline): SGHDT, YYEEEE. The CDR3 sequence: CASSLTQGGPQETQYF. In nucleotides, the CDR3 is TGTGCCAGCAGCTTGACCCAGGGGGGTCCCCAAGAGACCCAGTACTTC.

The rearrangement links TRBV28 to TRBJ1-5; TRBD1 matches at 8 bases. Germline V CDR1 and CDR2: MDHEN, SYDVKM. Trimming removed 5 bases from V and 3 bases from J; junction bases left unmatched: 9. This CDR3 has 16 residues. DNA of the CDR3: TGTGCCAGCAGTCACCCCATGACAGGGGTCAATCAGCCCCAGCATTTT. It encodes CASSHPMTGVNQPQHF.

This clone was picked up a small number of times. The chain employs TRBV12-5 and TRBJ2-2; 7 bases line up with TRBD2. Trimming at V came to 1 base and at J to 1 base, leaving 0 bases not matched to a gene. This CDR3 has 15 residues. The V gene's germline CDR1 is LGHNT and CDR2 FRNRAP. The CDR3 here is CASGLGGGNTGELFF. Written as DNA, the CDR3 is TGTGCTAGTGGTTTGGGCGGGGGGAACACCGGGGAGCTGTTTTTT.

This clone was detected once. The genes are TRBV10-1 and TRBJ2-7; 7 positions agree with TRBD2. With V trimmed by 0 bases and J by 5 bases, 10 bases remained unmatched. Germline V gene data show CDR1 as WNHNN and CDR2 as SYGVQD (reference sequence). This CDR3 is built from 16 residues. Written as DNA, the CDR3 is TGCGCCAGCAGTGAGTCAGTTGCGGGAGAAACGGACGAGCAGTACTTC. It yields the protein CASSESVAGETDEQYF.

This clone was detected a few times. This rearrangement joins TRBV11-3 to TRBJ2-1, with 9 bases that match TRBD2. CDR3 size: 11 residues. CDR1 SGHNT and CDR2 YENEEA come from the germline V gene. V lost 11 bases and J lost 8; bases outside the gene matches: 4. CDR3 bases: TGTGCCGGTAGCGGGAGCCATGAGCAGTTCTTC. Protein product: CAGSGSHEQFF.

This chain links TRBV9 with TRBJ2-1, with TRBD2 matching 11 bases. Unmatched junction bases numbered 9, after V lost 2 bases and J lost 2 bases. The CDR3 consists of 18 residues. Germline lookup yields CDR1 SGDLS and CDR2 YYNGEE. The CDR3 region is CASSVSLAGEVPYNEQFF. The CDR3 coding sequence is TGTGCCAGCAGCGTCTCACTAGCGGGAGAGGTCCCCTACAATGAGCAGTTCTTC.

This clone was seen more than once but under ten times. The chain joins TRBV27 to TRBJ2-1; TRBD1 agrees at 8 bases. CDR1 and CDR2 (germline): MNHEY, SMNVEV (reference sequence). The CDR3 runs 13 residues. Trimming took 10 bases from V and 6 from J; bases not matched to a gene: 8. The CDR3 nucleotides read TGTGCCACCAAGACAGGGGTATTCAATGAGCAGTTCTTC. Amino acids: CATKTGVFNEQFF.

The chain recombines TRBV18 with TRBJ2-1, with TRBD1 matching over 7 bases. After removal of 3 bases from V and 0 bases from J, the junction contained 11 bases not matched to a gene. CDR1 and CDR2 from the germline V gene are KGHSH and LQKENI. This CDR3 has 18 amino acids. The chain's CDR3 is CASSPNPTGQRSYNEQFF. The CDR3 DNA sequence: TGTGCCAGCTCACCGAACCCAACGGGACAGCGCTCCTACAATGAGCAGTTCTTC.

The gene calls are TRBV5-4 and TRBJ2-7; 11 bases agree with TRBD2. Germline CDR1 and CDR2: SGHNT and YYREEE (reference sequence). The ends lost 4 bases at V and 5 bases at J; junction bases unmatched: 11. The CDR3 is 16 residues long. The CDR3 region has the DNA TGTGCCAGCAGCGCAACCCCTAGCGGGAGGATCCACGAGCAGTACTTC. Translating it yields CASSATPSGRIHEQYF.

This clone came up once. The V gene is TRBV25-1, the J gene TRBJ2-3, with 10 bases aligning to TRBD2. V was pared by 6 bases and J by 3 bases, with 3 bases of the junction left unmatched. The length of the CDR3 is 14 residues. Germline assignment: CDR1 MGHDK and CDR2 SYGVNS. In DNA, the CDR3 is TGTGCCAGCAGCTGGACTAGCGGTACAGATACGCAGTATTTT. It codes for CASSWTSGTDTQYF.

This clone was counted once. This rearrangement joins TRBV7-9 to TRBJ1-4; D gene uncertain. This CDR3 region has 16 residues. The V gene lost 4 bases and the J gene lost 11 bases, with 23 bases spanning the gap. Germline-derived CDR1 and CDR2 are SEHNR and FQNEAQ (reference sequence). This chain's CDR3 is CASSYGIGLSALKLFF. CDR3 DNA: TGTGCCAGCAGCTACGGGATCGGGCTAAGTGCTCTTAAACTGTTTTTT.

This clone occurred once. The V and J genes are TRBV13 and TRBJ2-5; D is perhaps TRBD1 (5 bases). Trimming took 5 bases from V and 4 from J, leaving 14 bases between them. CDR1 and CDR2 from the germline V gene are PRHDT and FYEKMQ (reference sequence). The CDR3 sequence is 14 residues long. The CDR3 loop is CASSQTGGPETQYF. The DNA for the CDR3 is TGTGCCAGCAGCCAAACAGGTGGACCAGAGACCCAGTACTTC.

The rearrangement joins TRBV29-1 to TRBJ2-3; a weak D match, TRBD2 (5 bases). V gave up 2 bases and J gave up 1 base, with 7 bases separating them. CDR1 and CDR2 from the germline V gene are SQVTM and ANQGSEA. The CDR3 length is 13 residues. CDR3 DNA sequence: TGCAGCGTTGAACAAGCGGGCACAGATACGCAGTATTTT. Protein: CSVEQAGTDTQYF.

The CDR3 loop is CASSIDGYNEQFF. The DNA for the CDR3 is TGTGCCAGTAGTATAGACGGCTACAATGAGCAGTTCTTC. The chain is built from TRBV19 and TRBJ2-1; D is undetermined. The CDR3 is made up of 13 amino acids. V shed 0 bases and J shed 3 bases, with 3 bases lying between them. Germline assignment: CDR1 LNHDA and CDR2 SQIVND (reference sequence). Using reference TRBV19 and TRBJ2-1 for the parts outside the CDR3, the full variable domain is DGGITQSPKYLFRKEGQNVTLSCEQNLNHDAMYWYRQDPGQGLRLIYYSQIVNDFQKGDIAEGYSVSREKKESFPLTVTSAQKNPTAFYLCASSIDGYNEQFFGPGTRLTVL.

Concerning this clone itself: This sample also contains other DNA sequences that code for the same CDR3. This CDR3 is CASSYGQGPYEQYF. CDR3 DNA: TGTGCCAGCAGTTACGGACAGGGACCCTACGAGCAGTACTTC. The rearrangement uses TRBV6-5 and TRBJ2-7; 8 positions agree with TRBD1. Germline loops: CDR1 MNHEY, CDR2 SVGAGI. The CDR3 totals 14 residues. J was trimmed by 2 bases and V by 2 bases; bases with no gene match: 2.

The chain couples TRBV4-1 to TRBJ1-5; 8 bases match TRBD1. Germline loops: CDR1 MGHRA, CDR2 YSYEKL. V was pared by 0 bases and J by 6 bases, with 7 bases of the junction left unmatched. CDR3 length equals 16 residues. The CDR3 region is CASSQDSGGEIQPQHF. The CDR3 bases are TGCGCCAGCAGCCAAGATTCAGGGGGCGAGATTCAGCCCCAGCATTTT.

This clone was counted once. J is TRBJ2-7 and V is TRBV7-2; 8 positions match TRBD1. This CDR3 region has 17 residues. Germline V lookup: CDR1 SGHTA, CDR2 FQGNSA. V lost 3 bases and J lost 7; bases outside the gene matches: 17. The DNA for the CDR3 is TGTGCCAGCAGCTTTAGTCCGGGGACAGGATATTTTAAGGAGCAGTACTTC. It specifies CASSFSPGTGYFKEQYF. The whole variable domain, remainder taken from reference TRBV7-2 and TRBJ2-7, is GAGVSQSPSNKVTEKGKDVELRCDPISGHTALYWYRQSLGQGLEFLIYFQGNSAPDKSGLPSDRFSAERTGGSVSTLTIQRTQQEDSAVYLCASSFSPGTGYFKEQYFGPGTRLTVT.

This chain links TRBV6-1 with TRBJ1-1, with D hard to call. Germline assignment: CDR1 MNHNS and CDR2 SASEGT. Between the trimmed V and J ends, which lost 1 base and 5 bases, there was a span of 8 bases. The CDR3 is made up of 13 amino acids. CDR3 region: CASSEVAGTEAFF. The CDR3 region has the DNA TGTGCCAGCAGTGAAGTGGCAGGAACTGAAGCTTTCTTT.

The chain carries TRBV29-1 and TRBJ2-7; possible D gene TRBD2, 7 bases. The V and J ends lost 7 bases and 2 bases respectively, with 15 bases between them. The CDR3 consists of 13 residues. In germline, CDR1 is SQVTM, CDR2 ANQGSEA. The DNA for the CDR3 is TGCAGCGGCCTGGGGGGGGCTCCCTACGAGCAGTACTTC. It translates to CSGLGGAPYEQYF.

The chain carries TRBV13 and TRBJ1-5; D uncertain. The V end was cut by 0 bases, the J end by 4 bases, with 16 bases between. The CDR3 consists of 17 residues. Germline V lookup: CDR1 PRHDT, CDR2 FYEKMQ (reference sequence). The CDR3 spells CASSLGGLLDFNQPQHF. The CDR3 coding sequence is TGTGCCAGCAGCTTAGGGGGTCTACTAGATTTTAATCAGCCCCAGCATTTT. The full variable domain, in which reference TRBV13 and TRBJ1-5 provide the parts outside the CDR3, is AAGVIQSPRHLIKEKRETATLKCYPIPRHDTVYWYQQGPGQDPQFLISFYEKMQSDKGSIPDRFSAQQFSDYHSELNMSSLELGDSALYFCASSLGGLLDFNQPQHFGDGTRLSIL.

This chain joins TRBV19 and TRBJ2-3; D unclear. The CDR3 is made up of 13 amino acids. The germline V gene has CDR1 LNHDA and CDR2 SQIVND (reference sequence). V was trimmed by 3 bases and J by 4 bases, leaving 8 bases between them. In nucleotides, the CDR3 is TGTGCCAGTAGTATGAGGTGGGCAGATACGCAGTATTTT. Translation: CASSMRWADTQYF.

The chain couples TRBV2 to TRBJ1-1, with unresolved D. Trimming removed 6 bases at V and 7 bases at J, with 15 bases between. The CDR3 has 13 residues. Germline V gives CDR1 SNHLY, CDR2 FYNNEI. CDR3 residues: CASRAGLIGEAFF. The DNA of the CDR3 is TGTGCCAGCAGAGCCGGGTTAATAGGTGAAGCTTTCTTT. Together with reference TRBV2 and TRBJ1-1, the CDR3 gives the full variable domain: EPEVTQTPSHQVTQMGQEVILRCVPISNHLYFYWYRQILGQKVEFLVSFYNNEISEKSEIFDDQFSVERPDGSNFTLKIRSTKLEDSAMYFCASRAGLIGEAFFGQGTRLTVV.

The rearrangement links TRBV15 to TRBJ2-3, with D maybe TRBD2 (5 bases). Germline V gene lookup returns CDR1 LNHNV and CDR2 YYDKDF (reference sequence). The CDR3 is 17 amino acids. V lost 1 base to trimming and J lost 2 bases, with 16 bases between them. CDR3 region: CATSRGRTGRNTDTQYF. As DNA, the CDR3 is TGTGCCACCAGCAGAGGGAGGACGGGTAGAAACACAGATACGCAGTATTTT. The full variable domain, rest sourced from reference TRBV15 and TRBJ2-3, is DAMVIQNPRYQVTQFGKPVTLSCSQTLNHNVMYWYQQKSSQAPKLLFHYYDKDFNNEADTPDNFQSRRPNTSFCFLDIRSPGLGDTAMYLCATSRGRTGRNTDTQYFGPGTRLTVL.

CDR3 protein: CASSGTGQSYEQYF. DNA of the CDR3: TGCGCCAGCAGCGGGACGGGACAGTCCTACGAGCAGTACTTC. The V gene is TRBV5-1, the J gene TRBJ2-7; 7 bases line up with TRBD1. The CDR3 is 14 residues long. Germline V gene data show CDR1 as SGHRS and CDR2 as YFSETQ. Trimming removed 4 bases from V and 1 base from J; junction bases left unmatched: 5.

The chain carries TRBV7-2 and TRBJ1-4; 7 bases are a match to TRBD1. This CDR3 has 17 residues. V was pared by 3 bases and J by 7 bases, with 14 bases of the junction left unmatched. Germline CDR1 and CDR2: SGHTA and FQGNSA. CDR3 sequence: CASSLSGQAPESEKLFF. CDR3 in DNA: TGTGCCAGCAGCTTGTCCGGACAGGCCCCCGAGTCTGAAAAACTGTTTTTT.

The gene calls are TRBV30 and TRBJ2-2, with 11 bases that match TRBD2. The J segment lost 0 bases and the V segment lost 1 base, leaving 4 bases of the junction unmatched. The CDR3 length is 17 residues. CDR1 is GTSNPN and CDR2 is SVGIG in the germline V gene (reference sequence). As DNA, the CDR3 is TGTGCCTGGAGTGGGCTAGCGGGAGGTTCGAACACCGGGGAGCTGTTTTTT. It codes for CAWSGLAGGSNTGELFF.

The chain uses TRBV27 and TRBJ2-3; 7 bases line up with TRBD2. V was pared by 3 bases and J by 5 bases, with 8 bases of the junction left unmatched. CDR1 and CDR2 from the germline V gene are MNHEY and SMNVEV (reference sequence). CDR3 length: 15 residues. This chain's CDR3 is CASSFERGPQDTQYF. CDR3 coding DNA: TGTGCCAGCAGTTTTGAGCGGGGTCCCCAAGATACGCAGTATTTT.

The chain has TRBV4-2 and TRBJ2-2; 7 bases are a match to TRBD2. Germline values: CDR1 LGHNA, CDR2 YNFKEQ. There are 17 residues in the CDR3. With V trimmed by 0 bases and J by 4 bases, 8 bases remained unmatched. As DNA, the CDR3 is TGTGCCAGCAGCCAAGAAGCCAGCGGGATTTTCACCGGGGAGCTGTTTTTT. Translated: CASSQEASGIFTGELFF.